The source of this T cell receptor (beta chain) is a study of T cells in Graves' hyperthyroidism and ophthalmopathy (dated by TCRdb to about 2019). Context from the whole study: Peripheral blood samples were taken at initial diagnosis, before any treatment was given. TCR V-J signatures able to tell the groups apart were searched for in a discovery cohort of 100 patients, of whom approximately 40 had Graves' ophthalmopathy and around 56 had stable Graves' hyperthyroidism. Whether ophthalmopathy could be predicted prospectively was tested in an independent validation cohort made up of 18 to 20 hyperthyroidism patients plus 17 patients who later progressed to ophthalmopathy. The roughly 100 discovery patients were randomly split 7:3 into training and test sets. In roughly six Graves' hyperthyroidism patients, the study also compared T-cell repertoires from thyroid tissue with T-cell repertoires from blood. After sampling, hyperthyroidism patients received methimazole starting at 30 mg daily, and ophthalmopathy patients received high-dose intravenous methylprednisolone. According to the paper, TCR Vbeta CDR3 sequencing was carried out on 135 peripheral blood samples, which came from under 50 ophthalmopathy, approximately 72 hyperthyroidism and around 17 progressor patients. The research as a whole found: Ophthalmopathy was separated from stable hyperthyroidism by a 13 V-J signature model, with about 88% sensitivity and about 81% specificity obtained in cross-validation and 80%/75% obtained in testing. In validation, progression to ophthalmopathy was predicted by the model with approximately 67% sensitivity and 72% to 80% specificity, a median of 6.5 months before onset. No statistical method was used to set the sample size in advance, and investigators knew the group allocation. Most expanded thyroid clonotypes (frequency above 0.001) were also detected in blood, a finding suggesting that blood repertoires may reflect thyroid immune responses.

The TCR beta CDR3 regions were amplified from RNA transcripts. A first-round RT-PCR of the TCR CDR3 used the HTBI primer set with the Qiagen OneStep RT-PCR kit. Libraries were constructed in a second round of multiplex PCR, after which size selection and purification were carried out. Paired-end sequencing of the libraries was performed with 100 bp reads on an Illumina HiSeq2000. From the authors' description of their analysis: Raw data were processed with SOAPnuke, discarding reads with adapters, uncalled bases, mean Phred below 15, or no exact constant-primer or identifier match. High-quality paired reads were merged with COPE v1.2.5, and unique nucleotide sequences were defined as clonotypes. Clonotypes were aligned to IMGT TRBV, TRBD and TRBJ reference segments using MiTCR v1.1. Analysis was restricted to V-J combinations with a frequency above 0.0001, which covered roughly 99% of repertoires. A TCS score was defined as the ratio of F50 (clonal expansion) to E x V (chaos), with BLOSUM62-based TCRdist applied between CDR3 peptides within each V-J. Welch's t-statistics and random forest reduced roughly 530 V-J features to about 12, which were used in a naive Bayes classifier (R e1071). Using fastp trimming at Q25 and MiXCR clonotype assembly, TCRdb reanalyzed the public sequencing data and kept in-frame beta chains. Every CDR3 protein is listed once, alongside the most common genes and DNA of its rows. These V and J calls rely on TCRdb rather than the paper's analysis. The sample table holds a few hundred thousand distinct CDR3 sequences, of which about 16% were seen once. Of the sample, approximately 32% falls within the top ten clones.

In this sample, this clonotype turned up many times. What this receptor recognizes is not known. No much larger clonotype is one base removed from it; base qualities were not supplied. The germline V gene (reference sequence) yields GTSNPN for CDR1 and SVGIG for CDR2. Measured from the cysteine to the phenylalanine, the CDR3 is 17 residues long. Only the CDR3 region is kept as DNA, spanning 51 bases read in frame from base 1. V loses 1 base of germline sequence and J loses 3 bases, and the interval between the two ends is 19 bases. Ophthalmopathy patients had moderately to severely active disease, Clinical Activity Score of at least 3, NOSPECS grade of at least 4, and duration under 3 months. Patients with uncontrolled infections, other autoimmune diseases, pregnancy or lactation were excluded. Diagnoses relied on clinical symptoms, serum thyroxine and TRAb, thyroid ultrasound and orbital computed tomography. Ficoll-Paque density gradient centrifugation was used to isolate PBMCs from 9.5 to 10 ml of fresh peripheral blood. Total RNA was extracted using Trizol reagent, and RNA quality was assessed on an Agilent 2100 Bioanalyzer.

The chain uses TRBV30 and TRBJ1-5; the D gene is perhaps TRBD1, on 5 matching bases. This TCR was recovered from a woman under 40 with Graves' ophthalmopathy. Material: blood. The nucleotides read TGTGCCTGGAGTGCTCCCTGGGGCGAAATAGACAATCAGCCCCAGCATTTT. Its translation reads: CAWSAPWGEIDNQPQHF.